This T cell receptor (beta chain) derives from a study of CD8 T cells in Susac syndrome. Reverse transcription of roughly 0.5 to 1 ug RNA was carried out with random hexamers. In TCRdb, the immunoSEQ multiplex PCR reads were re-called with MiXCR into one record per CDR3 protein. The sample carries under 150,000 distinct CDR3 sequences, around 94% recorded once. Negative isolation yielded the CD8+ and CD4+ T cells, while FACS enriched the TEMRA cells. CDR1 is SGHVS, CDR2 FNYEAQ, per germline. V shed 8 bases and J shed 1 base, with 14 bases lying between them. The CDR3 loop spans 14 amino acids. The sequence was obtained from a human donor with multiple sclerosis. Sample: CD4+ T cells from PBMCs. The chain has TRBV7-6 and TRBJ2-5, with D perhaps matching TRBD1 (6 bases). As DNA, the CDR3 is TGTGCCAGCTCGAGGACAGCTTCCCAAGAGACCCAGTACTTC. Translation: CASSRTASQETQYF.